This record looks at one T cell receptor beta chain sequence and its context. Its cognate antigen is unknown. Being one base from a much bigger clone, this may be a read error. Germline CDR1 and CDR2: GTSNPN and SVGIG (reference sequence). CDR3 length: 15 amino acids. This specimen belongs to a study of Graves' ophthalmopathy and Graves' hyperthyroidism. Findings and limits, study-wide: The model predicted ophthalmopathy progression with about 69% sensitivity and around 72% specificity. The authors also found most expanded thyroid clonotypes above 0.001 frequency in blood.

Amplified TCR beta CDR3 regions were obtained using RNA transcripts as template. After a first-round RT-PCR with HTBI primers, a second-round multiplex PCR was run. TCRdb redid the calling of the multiplex PCR reads with MiXCR, one entry per CDR3 protein. The sample carries over 450,000 distinct CDR3 sequences, over 13% recorded once. Source material: blood. This TCR came from a woman under 40 with Graves' ophthalmopathy. V and J are TRBV30 and TRBJ2-7; 9 bases map to TRBD2. The CDR3 sequence: CAWSWSGSGSHEQCF. CDR3 nucleotide sequence: TGTGCCTGGAGCTGGAGCGGTAGCGGGAGCCACGAGCAGTGCTTC.